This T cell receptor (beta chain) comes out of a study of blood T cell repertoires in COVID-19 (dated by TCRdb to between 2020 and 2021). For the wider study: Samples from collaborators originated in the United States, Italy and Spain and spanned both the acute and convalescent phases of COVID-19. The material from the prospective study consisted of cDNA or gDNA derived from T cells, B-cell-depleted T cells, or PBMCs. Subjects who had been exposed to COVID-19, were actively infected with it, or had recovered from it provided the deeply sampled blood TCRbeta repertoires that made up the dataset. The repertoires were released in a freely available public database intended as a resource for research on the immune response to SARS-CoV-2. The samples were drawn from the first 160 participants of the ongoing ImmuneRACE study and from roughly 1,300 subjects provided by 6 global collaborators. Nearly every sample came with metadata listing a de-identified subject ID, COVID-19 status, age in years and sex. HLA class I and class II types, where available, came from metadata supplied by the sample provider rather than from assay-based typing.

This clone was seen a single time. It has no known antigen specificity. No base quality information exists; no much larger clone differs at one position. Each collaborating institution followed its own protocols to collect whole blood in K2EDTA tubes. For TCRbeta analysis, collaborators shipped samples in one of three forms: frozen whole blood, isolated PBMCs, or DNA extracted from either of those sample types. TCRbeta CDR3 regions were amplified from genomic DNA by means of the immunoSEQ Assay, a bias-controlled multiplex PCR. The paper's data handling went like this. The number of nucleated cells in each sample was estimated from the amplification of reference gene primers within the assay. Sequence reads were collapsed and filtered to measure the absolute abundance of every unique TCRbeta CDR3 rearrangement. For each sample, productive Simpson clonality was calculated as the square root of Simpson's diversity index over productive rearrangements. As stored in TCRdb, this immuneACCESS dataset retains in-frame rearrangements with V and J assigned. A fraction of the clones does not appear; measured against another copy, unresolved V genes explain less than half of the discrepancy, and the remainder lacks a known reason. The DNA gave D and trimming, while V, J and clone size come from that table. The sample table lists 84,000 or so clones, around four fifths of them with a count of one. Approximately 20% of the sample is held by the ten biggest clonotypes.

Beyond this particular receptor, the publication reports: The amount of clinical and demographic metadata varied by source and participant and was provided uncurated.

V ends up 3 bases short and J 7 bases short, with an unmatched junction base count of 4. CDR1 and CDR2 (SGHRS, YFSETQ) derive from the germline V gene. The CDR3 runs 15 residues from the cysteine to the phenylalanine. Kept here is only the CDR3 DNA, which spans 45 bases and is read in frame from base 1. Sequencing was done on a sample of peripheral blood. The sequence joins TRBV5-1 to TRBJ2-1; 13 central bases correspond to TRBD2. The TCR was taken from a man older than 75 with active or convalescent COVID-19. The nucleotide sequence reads TGCGCCAGCAGCTCGGGACTAGCGGGACGAAATGAGCAGTTCTTC. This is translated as CASSSGLAGRNEQFF.